This is a list of T cell receptor beta chains from one sample in a study of OX40 agonist ivuxolimab in advanced cancers. The repertoire was sequenced with immunoSEQ multiplex PCR; TCRdb's copy has only in-frame clones and lacks some. The profile shows some 58,000 clones, around 90% of them singletons. The starting material was CD4+ or CD8+ T cells sorted from blood, obtained in a trial of the OX40 agonist ivuxolimab. The receptors shown here come from an adult with an advanced solid tumor such as melanoma, head and neck, liver or kidney cancer. Each CDR3 is given with its conserved first and last residue. D genes are given only for firm matches. Rows give clone size only sometimes, using once, few, many, or a class for an expanded clone.

abundance: few; d_gene: -; v_gene: TRBV29-1; j_gene: TRBJ1-1; CDR3aa: CSGGTEAFF; CDR3nt: TGCAGCGGGGGGACTGAAGCTTTCTTT
abundance: -; d_gene: -; v_gene: TRBV5-4; j_gene: TRBJ2-5; CDR3aa: CASSQPGAAGETQYF; CDR3nt: TGTGCCAGCAGCCAACCGGGGGCCGCGGGGGAGACCCAGTACTTC
abundance: -; d_gene: -; v_gene: TRBV30; j_gene: TRBJ1-1; CDR3aa: CAWVGLTNTEAFF; CDR3nt: TGTGCCTGGGTTGGACTTACAAACACTGAAGCTTTCTTT
abundance: -; d_gene: -; v_gene: TRBV29-1; j_gene: TRBJ1-3; CDR3aa: CSVAPAAVGNTIYF; CDR3nt: TGCAGCGTTGCCCCCGCGGCGGTAGGAAACACCATATATTTT
abundance: -; d_gene: -; v_gene: TRBV6-5; j_gene: TRBJ2-7; CDR3aa: CASSPTHSGEQYF; CDR3nt: TGTGCCAGCAGCCCCACCCACAGCGGCGAGCAGTACTTC
abundance: once; d_gene: TRBD2; v_gene: TRBV10-3; j_gene: TRBJ2-1; CDR3aa: CAVRGGLAGGDEQFF; CDR3nt: TGTGCCGTAAGAGGGGGACTAGCGGGAGGGGATGAGCAGTTCTTC
abundance: -; d_gene: TRBD1; v_gene: TRBV11-1; j_gene: TRBJ2-3; CDR3aa: CASRDRTGSTDTQYF; CDR3nt: TGTGCCAGCAGGGATCGGACAGGCTCCACAGATACGCAGTATTTT
abundance: -; d_gene: TRBD1; v_gene: TRBV7-9; j_gene: TRBJ1-1; CDR3aa: CASSLGGTGGGTEAFF; CDR3nt: TGTGCCAGCAGCTTAGGAGGGACAGGGGGAGGCACTGAAGCTTTCTTT
abundance: -; d_gene: TRBD1; v_gene: TRBV7-2; j_gene: TRBJ2-7; CDR3aa: CASSLMGQIYEQYF; CDR3nt: TGTGCCAGCAGCTTAATGGGACAGATTTACGAGCAGTACTTC
abundance: once; d_gene: -; v_gene: TRBV9; j_gene: TRBJ1-1; CDR3aa: CASSTGTRGEAFF; CDR3nt: TGTGCCAGCAGCACGGGGACAAGGGGTGAAGCTTTCTTT
abundance: -; d_gene: -; v_gene: TRBV9; j_gene: TRBJ2-1; CDR3aa: CASSVGLADQTEQFF; CDR3nt: TGTGCCAGCAGCGTAGGTTTAGCGGATCAGACTGAGCAGTTCTTC
abundance: -; d_gene: TRBD1; v_gene: TRBV18; j_gene: TRBJ2-1; CDR3aa: CASSLAGDSSYNEQFF; CDR3nt: TGTGCCAGCTCACTCGCAGGGGACAGCTCCTACAATGAGCAGTTCTTC
abundance: -; d_gene: -; v_gene: TRBV28; j_gene: TRBJ1-5; CDR3aa: CASKISNQPQHF; CDR3nt: TGTGCCAGCAAAATTAGCAATCAGCCCCAGCATTTT
abundance: -; d_gene: -; v_gene: TRBV19; j_gene: TRBJ1-2; CDR3aa: CASTQNRNYGYTF; CDR3nt: TGTGCCAGTACCCAGAACCGGAACTATGGCTACACCTTC
abundance: -; d_gene: TRBD1; v_gene: TRBV6-1; j_gene: TRBJ1-4; CDR3aa: CASSDGTGGSATNEKLFF; CDR3nt: TGTGCCAGCAGTGACGGGACAGGGGGCTCGGCAACTAATGAAAAACTGTTTTTT
abundance: -; d_gene: -; v_gene: TRBV30; j_gene: TRBJ2-3; CDR3aa: CAWSWGESTDTQYF; CDR3nt: TGTGCCTGGAGCTGGGGGGAAAGCACAGATACGCAGTATTTT
abundance: once; d_gene: TRBD1; v_gene: TRBV6-6; j_gene: TRBJ1-1; CDR3aa: CASSYSTGVGEAFF; CDR3nt: TGTGCCAGCAGTTACTCGACAGGGGTGGGCGAAGCTTTCTTT
abundance: -; d_gene: -; v_gene: TRBV19; j_gene: TRBJ2-5; CDR3aa: CASSIERGGAQETQYF; CDR3nt: TGTGCCAGTAGTATAGAAAGAGGGGGGGCTCAAGAGACCCAGTACTTC
abundance: -; d_gene: -; v_gene: TRBV5-1; j_gene: TRBJ2-3; CDR3aa: CASSFTGVGGTDTQYF; CDR3nt: TGCGCCAGCAGCTTTACGGGGGTCGGGGGCACAGATACGCAGTATTTT
abundance: -; d_gene: -; v_gene: TRBV2; j_gene: TRBJ2-7; CDR3aa: CASSEEGIPSYEQYF; CDR3nt: TGTGCCAGCAGTGAAGAAGGTATCCCTTCCTACGAGCAGTACTTC
abundance: -; d_gene: -; v_gene: TRBV5-6; j_gene: TRBJ2-7; CDR3aa: CASSYSPYEQYF; CDR3nt: TGTGCCAGCAGCTACAGCCCCTACGAGCAGTACTTC
abundance: once; d_gene: -; v_gene: TRBV2; j_gene: TRBJ1-2; CDR3aa: CASSAQGTNYGYTF; CDR3nt: TGTGCCAGCAGTGCACAGGGTACTAACTATGGCTACACCTTC
abundance: -; d_gene: -; v_gene: TRBV5-6; j_gene: TRBJ2-7; CDR3aa: CASSLNDYEQYF; CDR3nt: TGTGCCAGCAGCTTGAACGACTACGAGCAGTACTTC
abundance: -; d_gene: TRBD1; v_gene: TRBV19; j_gene: TRBJ1-1; CDR3aa: CASSISGTGGTEAFF; CDR3nt: TGTGCCAGTAGTATCAGCGGGACAGGGGGAACTGAAGCTTTCTTT
abundance: -; d_gene: -; v_gene: TRBV7-8; j_gene: TRBJ2-7; CDR3aa: CASSLELRKEQYF; CDR3nt: TGTGCCAGCAGCTTAGAATTACGGAAGGAGCAGTACTTC
abundance: -; d_gene: TRBD2; v_gene: TRBV7-9; j_gene: TRBJ2-7; CDR3aa: CASSSERDSSYEQYF; CDR3nt: TGTGCCAGCAGCTCCGAGCGGGATAGCTCCTACGAGCAGTACTTC
abundance: -; d_gene: -; v_gene: TRBV10-2; j_gene: TRBJ2-1; CDR3aa: CASKVASVYNEQFF; CDR3nt: TGCGCCAGCAAGGTGGCTAGCGTATACAATGAGCAGTTCTTC
abundance: -; d_gene: TRBD1; v_gene: TRBV7-9; j_gene: TRBJ1-4; CDR3aa: CASSPTGQTTNEKLFF; CDR3nt: TGTGCCAGCAGCCCGACAGGGCAGACAACTAATGAAAAACTGTTTTTT
abundance: -; d_gene: -; v_gene: TRBV30; j_gene: TRBJ1-6; CDR3aa: CAWSRQDNNSPLHF; CDR3nt: TGTGCCTGGAGTCGACAGGACAATAATTCACCCCTCCACTTT
abundance: -; d_gene: -; v_gene: TRBV7-9; j_gene: TRBJ2-5; CDR3aa: CASSLLGEEQETQYF; CDR3nt: TGTGCCAGCAGCTTACTAGGGGAGGAGCAAGAGACCCAGTACTTC
abundance: -; d_gene: TRBD1; v_gene: TRBV7-9; j_gene: TRBJ1-2; CDR3aa: CASRVGQGGNYGYTF; CDR3nt: TGTGCCAGCCGGGTGGGACAGGGGGGGAACTATGGCTACACCTTC
abundance: -; d_gene: -; v_gene: TRBV27; j_gene: TRBJ2-2; CDR3aa: CASSPGAGELFF; CDR3nt: TGTGCCAGCAGCCCTGGAGCCGGGGAGCTGTTTTTT
abundance: -; d_gene: TRBD2; v_gene: TRBV18; j_gene: TRBJ2-7; CDR3aa: CASSPVPASGEEYF; CDR3nt: TGTGCCAGCTCACCAGTCCCCGCTAGCGGCGAAGAGTACTTC
abundance: -; d_gene: -; v_gene: TRBV28; j_gene: TRBJ2-3; CDR3aa: CASSLRTAFTDTQYF; CDR3nt: TGTGCCAGCAGTTTAAGGACAGCTTTTACAGATACGCAGTATTTT
abundance: -; d_gene: -; v_gene: TRBV18; j_gene: TRBJ2-7; CDR3aa: CASSPGWQDEQYF; CDR3nt: TGTGCCAGCTCACCAGGGTGGCAGGACGAGCAGTACTTC
abundance: -; d_gene: -; v_gene: TRBV19; j_gene: TRBJ1-5; CDR3aa: CASSDGQTSNQPQHF; CDR3nt: TGTGCCAGTAGTGATGGACAGACTAGCAATCAGCCCCAGCATTTT
abundance: -; d_gene: TRBD2; v_gene: TRBV7-2; j_gene: TRBJ2-3; CDR3aa: CASSLNALAGGTDTQYF; CDR3nt: TGTGCCAGCAGCTTAAACGCCCTAGCGGGGGGCACAGATACGCAGTATTTT
abundance: -; d_gene: TRBD1; v_gene: TRBV5-4; j_gene: TRBJ1-6; CDR3aa: CASSFPGQGQSPLHF; CDR3nt: TGTGCCAGCAGCTTTCCGGGACAGGGACAATCACCCCTCCACTTT
abundance: -; d_gene: -; v_gene: TRBV27; j_gene: TRBJ1-2; CDR3aa: CASRREVGYGYTF; CDR3nt: TGTGCCAGCAGGAGAGAGGTGGGGTATGGCTACACCTTC
abundance: -; d_gene: -; v_gene: TRBV7-6; j_gene: TRBJ2-1; CDR3aa: CASFPGRERTGSVYNEQFF; CDR3nt: TGTGCCAGCTTCCCGGGGAGGGAGAGGACAGGGAGCGTGTACAATGAGCAGTTCTTC
abundance: once; d_gene: TRBD1; v_gene: TRBV6-6; j_gene: TRBJ2-5; CDR3aa: CASRWKGAVETQYF; CDR3nt: TGTGCCAGCAGGTGGAAGGGGGCGGTGGAGACCCAGTACTTC
abundance: -; d_gene: TRBD1; v_gene: TRBV19; j_gene: TRBJ1-2; CDR3aa: CASTPDRASLYYGYTF; CDR3nt: TGTGCCAGTACCCCGGACAGGGCCAGCCTATACTATGGCTACACCTTC
abundance: -; d_gene: -; v_gene: TRBV29-1; j_gene: TRBJ2-1; CDR3aa: CSVESWRGGDEQFF; CDR3nt: TGCAGCGTTGAATCGTGGCGGGGTGGGGATGAGCAGTTCTTC
abundance: -; d_gene: TRBD1; v_gene: TRBV6-5; j_gene: TRBJ2-1; CDR3aa: CASSYSTGSSYNEQFF; CDR3nt: TGTGCCAGCAGTTACTCGACAGGGTCTTCCTACAATGAGCAGTTCTTC
abundance: -; d_gene: TRBD1; v_gene: TRBV5-1; j_gene: TRBJ2-6; CDR3aa: CASSLVSGGTGANVLTF; CDR3nt: TGCGCCAGCAGCTTGGTGTCAGGGGGAACTGGGGCCAACGTCCTGACTTTC